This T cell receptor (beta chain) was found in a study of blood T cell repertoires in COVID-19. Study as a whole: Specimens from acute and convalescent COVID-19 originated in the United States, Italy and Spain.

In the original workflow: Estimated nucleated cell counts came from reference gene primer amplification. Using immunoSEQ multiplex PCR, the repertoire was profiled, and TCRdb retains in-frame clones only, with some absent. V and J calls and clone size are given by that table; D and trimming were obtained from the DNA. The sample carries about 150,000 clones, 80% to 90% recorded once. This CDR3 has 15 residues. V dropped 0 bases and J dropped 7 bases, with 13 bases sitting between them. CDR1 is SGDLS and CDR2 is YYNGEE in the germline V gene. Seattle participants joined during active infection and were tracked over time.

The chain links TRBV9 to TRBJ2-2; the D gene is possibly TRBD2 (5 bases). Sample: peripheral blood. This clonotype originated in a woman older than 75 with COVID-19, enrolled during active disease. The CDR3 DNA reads TGTGCCAGCAGCGTAGCTGGGCCCCGGGGCGGGGAGCTGTTTTTT. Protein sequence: CASSVAGPRGGELFF.